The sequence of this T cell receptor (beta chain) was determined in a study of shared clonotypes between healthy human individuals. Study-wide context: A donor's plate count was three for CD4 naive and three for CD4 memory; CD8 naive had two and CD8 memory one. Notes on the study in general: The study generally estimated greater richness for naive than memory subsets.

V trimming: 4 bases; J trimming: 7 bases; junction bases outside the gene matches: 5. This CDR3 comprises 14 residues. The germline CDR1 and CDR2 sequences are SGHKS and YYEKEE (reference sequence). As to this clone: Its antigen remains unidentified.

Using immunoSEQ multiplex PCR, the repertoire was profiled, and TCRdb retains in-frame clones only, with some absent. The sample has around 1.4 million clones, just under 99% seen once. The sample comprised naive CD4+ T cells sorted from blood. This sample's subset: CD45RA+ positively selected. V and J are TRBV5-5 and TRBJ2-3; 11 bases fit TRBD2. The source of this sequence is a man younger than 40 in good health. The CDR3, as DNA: TGTGCCAGCAGCCCCGGGACTAGCGGATATACGCAGTATTTT. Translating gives CASSPGTSGYTQYF. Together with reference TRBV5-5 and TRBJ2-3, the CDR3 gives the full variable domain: DAGVTQSPTHLIKTRGQQVTLRCSPISGHKSVSWYQQVLGQGPQFIFQYYEKEERGRGNFPDRFSARQFPNYSSELNVNALLLGDSALYLCASSPGTSGYTQYFGPGTRLTVL.